This is a list of T cell receptor beta chains from one sample in a study of blood T cell repertoires in COVID-19. Using immunoSEQ multiplex PCR, the repertoire was profiled, and TCRdb retains in-frame clones only, with some absent. The data hold 150,000 to 180,000 clones, with roughly 82% observed a single time. Sequencing input: peripheral blood. The receptor set was obtained from a woman in her fifties or sixties with acute or convalescent COVID-19. The CDR3 runs from the conserved cysteine through the conserved F or W. D genes are given only for firm matches. A row's size may be missing; if present it is once, few, many or a size class.

clone_size d_call j_call v_call cdr3_nt cdr3_aa
. TRBD1 TRBJ1-2 TRBV27 TGTGCCAGCACCGGACAGGGGGGTGGCTACACCTTC CASTGQGGGYTF
once . TRBJ2-5 TRBV5-1 TGCGCCAGCAGCCCAGGGGTAGAGACCCAGTACTTC CASSPGVETQYF
. . TRBJ1-2 TRBV7-6 TGTGCCAGCAGCTTGGACGACAGAGGCGGCTATGGCTACACCTTC CASSLDDRGGYGYTF
once . TRBJ2-5 TRBV4-3 TGCGCCAGCAGCCAAGCGCCGGCCCAGTACTTC CASSQAPAQYF
. . TRBJ1-4 TRBV7-9 TGTGCCAGCAGCATACAGAGTGCAACTAATGAAAAACTGTTTTTT CASSIQSATNEKLFF
. . TRBJ1-6 TRBV28 TGTGCCACCGAAGGAGAGGTCAATTCACCCCTCCACTTT CATEGEVNSPLHF
. TRBD1 TRBJ1-5 TRBV28 TGTGCCAGCAGAGATGGACAGGGGGTTCAGCCCCAGCATTTT CASRDGQGVQPQHF
. TRBD1 TRBJ1-4 TRBV6-5 TGTGCCAGCAGACAGGGGGATCGTGAAAAACTGTTTTTT CASRQGDREKLFF
. TRBD1 TRBJ1-2 TRBV6-6 TGTGCCAGCAGCGATTACAGGGGGTATGGCTACACCTTC CASSDYRGYGYTF
. . TRBJ2-3 TRBV27 TGTGCCAGCAGTTCCGGGACCGGGGGAGATACGCAGTATTTT CASSSGTGGDTQYF
. TRBD1 TRBJ2-1 TRBV2 TGTGCCAGCAGGGACAGGGGGCCCTACAATGAGCAGTTCTTC CASRDRGPYNEQFF
. . TRBJ2-7 TRBV6-5 TGTGCCAGCAGTCTCGGCGGGGTGGGATCCTACGAGCAGTACTTC CASSLGGVGSYEQYF
. . TRBJ1-6 TRBV27 TGTGCCAGCAGTTTAAGGAGGGTAGTCTCACCCCTCCACTTT CASSLRRVVSPLHF
. TRBD1 TRBJ2-5 TRBV7-2 TGTGCCAGCAGCCGCTTGGGACAGGGAAGGGAGACCCAGTACTTC CASSRLGQGRETQYF
. . TRBJ2-7 TRBV30 TGTGCCGGGACCCTCGGGGGGCATTCCTACGAGCAGTACTTC CAGTLGGHSYEQYF
. . TRBJ2-7 TRBV28 TGTGCCAGCAGTTTCTGGACAGCTTTCTCCTACGAGCAGTACTTC CASSFWTAFSYEQYF
. TRBD1 TRBJ1-1 TRBV7-3 TGTGCCAGCAGCTTAACCCCGGGACAGGGGGCAGAAGCTTTCTTT CASSLTPGQGAEAFF
. TRBD1 TRBJ1-3 TRBV5-4 TGTGCCAGCAGCCGATCTGGGACAGCCTCTGGAAACACCATATATTTT CASSRSGTASGNTIYF
. . TRBJ1-3 TRBV3-1/TRBV3-2 TGTGCCAGCAGCCAAGATTCAGGAAACACCATATATTTT CASSQDSGNTIYF
. . TRBJ2-1 TRBV19 TGTGCCAGTAGTGCGGCCCGATACAATGAGCAGTTCTTC CASSAARYNEQFF
. TRBD1 TRBJ1-4 TRBV28 TGTGCCAGCAGTTTTCTCGGACAGGGCAATGAAAAACTGTTTTTT CASSFLGQGNEKLFF
. . TRBJ1-2 TRBV6-2/TRBV6-3 TGTGCCAGCAGTTACTCGGAGAACTATGGCTACACCTTC CASSYSENYGYTF
. . TRBJ1-4 TRBV5-1 TGCGCCAGCAGCCCCGGATGGGGGGGAGGGATCCCTACAACTAATGAAAAACTGTTTTTT CASSPGWGGGIPTTNEKLFF
. TRBD1 TRBJ2-3 TRBV6-5 TGTGCCAGCAGCGCCGGACAGGGGAACACAGATACGCAGTATTTT CASSAGQGNTDTQYF
. TRBD1 TRBJ2-1 TRBV6-5 TGTGCCAGCAGTTATGGGACAGGGGGTCGAGTTGAGCAGTTCTTC CASSYGTGGRVEQFF
. . TRBJ2-3 TRBV3-1/TRBV3-2 TGTGCCAGCAGCCCCAACAGTTTCACAGATACGCAGTATTTT CASSPNSFTDTQYF